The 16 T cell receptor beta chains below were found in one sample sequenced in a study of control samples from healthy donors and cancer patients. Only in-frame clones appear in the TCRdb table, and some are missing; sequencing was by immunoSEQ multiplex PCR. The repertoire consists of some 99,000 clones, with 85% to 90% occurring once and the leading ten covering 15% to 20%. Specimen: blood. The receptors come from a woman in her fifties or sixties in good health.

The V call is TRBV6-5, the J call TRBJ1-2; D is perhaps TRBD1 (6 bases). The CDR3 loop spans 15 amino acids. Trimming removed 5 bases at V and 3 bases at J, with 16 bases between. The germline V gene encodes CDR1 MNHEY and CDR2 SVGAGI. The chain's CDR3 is CASSPTGAGDYGYTF. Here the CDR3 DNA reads TGTGCCAGCAGTCCCACGGGGGCAGGAGACTATGGCTACACCTTC.

CDR3 in amino acids: CASSLGGTGGNGELFF. CDR3 nucleotide sequence: TGTGCCAGCAGCCTAGGCGGGACAGGGGGGAACGGGGAGCTGTTTTTT. The chain joins TRBV7-3 to TRBJ2-2; TRBD1 aligns across 11 bases. V was clipped by 5 bases and J by 7 bases; unmatched bases: 9. The CDR3 contains 16 residues. Germline assignment: CDR1 SGHTA and CDR2 FQGTGA.

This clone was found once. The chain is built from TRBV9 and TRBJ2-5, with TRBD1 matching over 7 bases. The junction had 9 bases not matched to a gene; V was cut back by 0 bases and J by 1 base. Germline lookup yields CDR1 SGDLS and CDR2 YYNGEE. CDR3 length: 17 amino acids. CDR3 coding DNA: TGTGCCAGCAGCGTAGCGGCAGGGGGTGCCCTCCAAGAGACCCAGTACTTC. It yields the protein CASSVAAGGALQETQYF.

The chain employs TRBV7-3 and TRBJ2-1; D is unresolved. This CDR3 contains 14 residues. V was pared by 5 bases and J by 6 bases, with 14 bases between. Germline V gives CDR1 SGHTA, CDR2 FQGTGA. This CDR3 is CASSPQMGFNEQFF. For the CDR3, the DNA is TGTGCCAGCAGCCCCCAGATGGGCTTCAATGAGCAGTTCTTC.

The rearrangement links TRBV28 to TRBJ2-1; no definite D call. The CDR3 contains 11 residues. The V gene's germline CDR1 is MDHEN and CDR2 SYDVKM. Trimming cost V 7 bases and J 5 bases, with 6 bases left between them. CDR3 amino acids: CASKRNNEQFF. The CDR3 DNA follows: TGTGCCAGCAAACGAAACAATGAGCAGTTCTTC.

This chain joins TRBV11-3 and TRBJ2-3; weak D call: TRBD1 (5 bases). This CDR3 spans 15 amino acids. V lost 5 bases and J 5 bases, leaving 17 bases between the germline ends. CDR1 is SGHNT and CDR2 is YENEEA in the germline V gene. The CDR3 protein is CASSPGGQGLDTQYF. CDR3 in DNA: TGTGCCAGCAGCCCCGGTGGGCAGGGATTAGATACGCAGTATTTT.

The CDR3 region is CASSYGVAGVHEQYV. DNA of the CDR3: TGTGCCAGCAGTTACGGAGTAGCGGGAGTCCACGAGCAGTACGTC. The rearrangement joins TRBV6-6 to TRBJ2-7; TRBD2 matches at 9 bases. The CDR3 totals 15 residues. The V gene end was trimmed by 2 bases and the J gene end by 5 bases; junction bases not matched to a gene: 7. From germline, CDR1 is MNHNY and CDR2 SVGAGI (reference sequence).

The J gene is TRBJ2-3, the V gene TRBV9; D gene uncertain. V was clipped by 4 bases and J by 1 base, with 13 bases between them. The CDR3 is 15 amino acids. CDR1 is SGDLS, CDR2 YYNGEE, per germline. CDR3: CASSPGSVRTDTQYF. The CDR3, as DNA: TGTGCCAGCAGCCCCGGAAGCGTCCGCACAGATACGCAGTATTTT.

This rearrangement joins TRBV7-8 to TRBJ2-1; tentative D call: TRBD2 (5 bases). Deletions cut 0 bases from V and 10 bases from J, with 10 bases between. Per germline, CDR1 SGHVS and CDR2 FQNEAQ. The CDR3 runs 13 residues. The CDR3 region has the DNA TGTGCCAGCAGCTTAGCGGGCGGGCGCGAGCAGTTCTTC. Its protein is CASSLAGGREQFF.

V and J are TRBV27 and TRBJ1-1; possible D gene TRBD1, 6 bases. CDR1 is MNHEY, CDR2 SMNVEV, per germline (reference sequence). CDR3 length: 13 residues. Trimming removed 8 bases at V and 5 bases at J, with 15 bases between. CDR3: CASENRVRTEAFF. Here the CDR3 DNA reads TGTGCCAGCGAAAACAGGGTACGGACTGAAGCTTTCTTT.

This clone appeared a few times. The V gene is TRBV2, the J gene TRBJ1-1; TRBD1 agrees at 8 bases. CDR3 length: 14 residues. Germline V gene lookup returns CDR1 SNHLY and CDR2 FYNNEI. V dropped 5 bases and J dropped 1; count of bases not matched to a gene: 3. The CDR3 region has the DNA TGTGCCAGCAGTAACAGGGGGACGAACACTGAAGCTTTCTTT. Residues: CASSNRGTNTEAFF.

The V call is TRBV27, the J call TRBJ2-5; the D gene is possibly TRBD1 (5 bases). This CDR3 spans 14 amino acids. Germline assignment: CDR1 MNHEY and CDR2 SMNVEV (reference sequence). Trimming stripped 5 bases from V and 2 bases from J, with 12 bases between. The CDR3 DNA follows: TGTGCCAGCAGTCGTTCGGACATTCAAGAGACCCAGTACTTC. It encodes CASSRSDIQETQYF.

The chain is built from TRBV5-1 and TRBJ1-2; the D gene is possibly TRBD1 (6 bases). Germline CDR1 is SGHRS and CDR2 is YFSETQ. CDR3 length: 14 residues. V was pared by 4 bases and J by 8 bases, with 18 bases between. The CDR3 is CASSPEGGSTGYTF. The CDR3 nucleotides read TGCGCCAGCAGCCCCGAAGGGGGTTCCACCGGCTACACCTTC.

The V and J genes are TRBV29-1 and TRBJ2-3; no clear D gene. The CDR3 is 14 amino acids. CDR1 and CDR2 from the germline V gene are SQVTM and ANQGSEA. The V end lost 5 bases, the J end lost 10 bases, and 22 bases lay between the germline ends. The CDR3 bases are TGCAGCGTTCGCACCAGCCCCTCACAATTGGCGCAGTATTTT. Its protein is CSVRTSPSQLAQYF.

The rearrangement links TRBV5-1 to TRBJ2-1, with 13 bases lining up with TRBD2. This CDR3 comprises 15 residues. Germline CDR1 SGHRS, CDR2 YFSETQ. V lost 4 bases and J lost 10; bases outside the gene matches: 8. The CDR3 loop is CASSLTSGGAGEQFF. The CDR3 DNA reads TGCGCCAGCAGCCTAACTAGCGGGGGGGCCGGAGAGCAGTTCTTC. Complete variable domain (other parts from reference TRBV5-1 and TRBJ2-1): KAGVTQTPRYLIKTRGQQVTLSCSPISGHRSVSWYQQTPGQGLQFLFEYFSETQRNKGNFPGRFSGRQFSNSRSEMNVSTLELGDSALYLCASSLTSGGAGEQFFGPGTRLTVL.

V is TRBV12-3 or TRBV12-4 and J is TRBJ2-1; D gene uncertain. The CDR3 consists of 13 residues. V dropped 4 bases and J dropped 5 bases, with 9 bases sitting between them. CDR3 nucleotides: TGTGCCAGCAGTTCCAGGACCAACAATGAGCAGTTCTTC. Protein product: CASSSRTNNEQFF.